This TCR beta chain was identified in a study of CD8 T cells in ankylosing spondylitis (dated by TCRdb to the late 2010s). At the level of the whole study: The study set out to find disease-linked TCR variants by profiling T cell receptor beta repertoires in ankylosing spondylitis patients and healthy donors. Peripheral blood was sampled, and synovial fluid was additionally collected from ankylosing spondylitis patients. The full study cohort was made up of roughly 25 ankylosing spondylitis patients and approximately 100 healthy donors.

Beyond this particular receptor, the publication reports: The disease-linked clones showed a CD8+ phenotype and occurred at relatively low frequencies in peripheral blood. Some motif variants had previously been reported in the synovial fluid and blood of reactive arthritis patients, which suggests shared mechanisms of disease initiation. The disease-linked clones were reported as significantly enriched in matched synovial fluid samples from ankylosing spondylitis patients. Blood from ankylosing spondylitis patients appeared to be characterized by a TCR beta motif composed of about eight highly homologous amino acid variants.

This clonotype occurred many times. No cognate antigen has been identified for it. The input lacks base qualities; no much larger clone sits a single base away. From the cysteine through the phenylalanine, the CDR3 covers 15 amino acids. The DNA shown is the 45-base CDR3, in frame from base 1. V and J are truncated by 5 bases and 3 bases respectively, leaving an intervening sequence of 17 bases. The run used an Illumina HiSeq 2500. Quantitative 5'-RACE with molecular barcodes was the method used to prepare the TCR beta libraries. The original methods were these. A new computational method, built on a probabilistic model of VDJ rearrangement, was used to identify disease-linked TCR variants. The raw public reads went through TCRdb reprocessing: fastp at Q25, MiXCR clone calling, in-frame beta chains kept. For every CDR3 protein sequence, its rows merge into one entry that carries the most common genes and DNA. TCRdb, not the authors, supplied the V and J calls. Here the sample has some 250,000 distinct CDR3 sequences; roughly 8.6% occur a single time. Clones ranked in the top ten supply under 7.5% of the sample.

The chain is made from TRBV12-3 or TRBV12-4 and TRBJ2-7; the D gene assignment is ambiguous. This clonotype was sampled from a male donor with ankylosing spondylitis or in good health (not recorded which). Sequenced material: blood, either unsorted or a sorted T cell fraction (not recorded which). The CDR3 sequence is CASSAKGPPLYEQYF. The nucleotides are TGTGCCAGCAGTGCCAAAGGTCCCCCTCTCTACGAGCAGTACTTC.